The clone carrying this T cell receptor (beta chain) was recorded at least ten times. Antigen: not known. This entry comes from a study of T cells in Graves' hyperthyroidism and ophthalmopathy. Study-level results: Most thyroid clonotypes expanded above 0.001 appeared in blood too. Separating ophthalmopathy from stable hyperthyroidism was achieved by a 13 V-J model.

V was cut by 4 bases and J by 2 bases, with 26 bases left in between. Germline-derived CDR1 and CDR2 are MNHNS and SASEGT. The CDR3 spans 19 residues. Diagnostic decisions used clinical symptoms, serum thyroxine and TRAb, thyroid ultrasound and orbital computed tomography. Researchers took RNA transcripts and amplified the TCR beta CDR3 regions from them. TCR CDR3 regions were first amplified by RT-PCR with HTBI primers. From the multiplex PCR reads, TCRdb called clonotypes with MiXCR, one entry per CDR3 protein. The data contain more than 350,000 distinct CDR3 sequences, roughly a sixth of them seen just once; the ten biggest clones take up roughly 35%.

The TCR comes from a woman under 40 with Graves' hyperthyroidism that later progressed to Graves' ophthalmopathy. The J gene is TRBJ2-5, the V gene TRBV6-1, with D unclear. Sequenced material: blood. The CDR3 DNA follows: TGTGCCAGCAGTGCCCTCGGGCTAAGGGCCCCCCGGTGGCAAGAGACCCAGTACTTC. It specifies CASSALGLRAPRWQETQYF.